This T cell receptor beta chain was found in a study of shared clonotypes between healthy human individuals. Across the study: Contributing individuals were two females and a few males aged 18 to 49.

Method: immunoSEQ multiplex PCR; TCRdb's copy keeps in-frame clones and lacks some. The data show hundreds of thousands of clones, almost 97% seen once. Source material: naive CD4+ T cells sorted from blood. The sample's subset: CD45RA+ positively selected. The origin of this receptor is a young woman in good health.

This chain's CDR3 is CASSLLGGGGYTF. CDR3 DNA: TGTGCCAGCAGCTTATTAGGGGGTGGAGGCTACACCTTC. This sequence joins TRBV7-8 and TRBJ1-2, with D possibly TRBD1 on 6 matching bases. Trimming took 2 bases from V and 8 from J, leaving 12 bases between them. The CDR3 spans 13 residues. The germline V gene encodes CDR1 SGHVS and CDR2 FQNEAQ.